Reported below is one T cell receptor (beta chain). What it binds is not known. TCRdb's copy holds only in-frame clones and misses some; the assay was immunoSEQ multiplex PCR. The sample carries over 95,000 clones, around two thirds recorded once. The source of the sample is a study of shared clonotypes between healthy human individuals. Germline loops: CDR1 GTSNPN, CDR2 SVGIG (reference sequence). Trimming took 3 bases from V and 3 from J; bases not matched to a gene: 4. The CDR3 extends over 15 amino acids. The healthy adult donors were HIV-negative and reported no recent acute infections or vaccinations. Donors were Caucasian adults residing in Nashville, Tennessee, USA. Overall study findings and caveats: Memory subsets generally showed smaller estimated richness than naive subsets did.

The rearrangement joins TRBV30 to TRBJ2-2; TRBD1 agrees at 10 bases. This clonotype was sampled from a woman under 40 in good health. Sequencing input: memory CD8+ T cells sorted from blood. Subset of the sample: CD45RO+ cells pooled with CCR7-negative TemRA cells. CDR3 residues: CAWRGGTGDTGELFF. The CDR3 region has the DNA TGTGCCTGGAGAGGGGGGACAGGGGACACCGGGGAGCTGTTTTTT.